The 25 T cell receptor beta chains below were found in one sample sequenced in a study of low-dose radiotherapy and immunotherapy resistance in tumors. Primers used for first-strand cDNA, a TRAV- and TRBV-specific set, covered both alpha and beta chains. TCRs underwent about 22 PCR cycles of amplification with a constant-region primer and V-primer adapter. TCRdb called the reads again in MiXCR, with one record for every CDR3 protein. The sample holds about 39,000 distinct CDR3 sequences, roughly 20% seen once. Time point noted: after trial treatment. Treatment specified: LDRT plus nivolumab, ipilimumab, low-dose cyclophosphamide and aspirin (RACIN trial). The sequencing here drew on PBMCs, taken after low-dose radiotherapy plus immunotherapy. All receptors derive from a female donor with ovarian cancer.

This clonotype was counted many times. The genes are TRBV29-1 and TRBJ2-3, with unresolved D. Germline CDR1 is SQVTM and CDR2 is ANQGSEA. V lost 4 bases and J lost 1, with 9 bases in between. The CDR3 totals 13 residues. DNA of the CDR3: TGCAGCGTTGGAACAGCTGGCACAGATACGCAGTATTTT. It is translated as CSVGTAGTDTQYF.

This clonotype was counted many times. The rearrangement uses TRBV18 and TRBJ2-6; D gene unclear. Per germline, CDR1 KGHSH and CDR2 LQKENI. The CDR3 extends over 13 amino acids. V was trimmed by 3 bases and J by 4 bases, leaving 4 bases between them. The CDR3: CASSPAGANVLTF. In DNA form, the CDR3 reads TGTGCCAGCTCACCGGCCGGGGCCAACGTCCTGACTTTC.

The rearrangement joins TRBV5-1 to TRBJ1-1, with D tentatively TRBD1 (6 bases). Trimming pared 4 bases from V and 0 bases from J, leaving 16 bases between. CDR1 is SGHRS, CDR2 YFSETQ, per germline. The CDR3 loop spans 16 amino acids. Here the CDR3 DNA reads TGCGCCAGCAGCCCCCGGACAGAGGACCTGAACACTGAAGCTTTCTTT. Protein product: CASSPRTEDLNTEAFF.

This clonotype was seen many times. The chain carries TRBV6-2 or TRBV6-3 and TRBJ1-2; the match to TRBD1 covers 8 bases. Germline V gives CDR1 MNHEY, CDR2 SVGEGT. This CDR3 is built from 14 residues. With V trimmed by 7 bases and J by 8 bases, 12 bases remained unmatched. The CDR3 nucleotides are TGTGCCAGCAACCGACCCGGGACAGGTGACGGCTACACCTTC. It is translated as CASNRPGTGDGYTF.

This clonotype was seen ten or more times. The chain combines TRBV20-1 with TRBJ2-7; 11 positions match TRBD1. Germline V gives CDR1 DFQATT, CDR2 SNEGSKA (reference sequence). V shed 8 bases and J 3 bases; nucleotides not matched to a gene: 9. This CDR3 comprises 14 residues. The CDR3 region has the DNA TGCAGTTCCGTCGCCGGGACAGGGGGCTACGAGCAGTACTTC. As protein: CSSVAGTGGYEQYF.

This clonotype showed up many times. This chain links TRBV19 with TRBJ2-7, with 8 nucleotides matching TRBD1. J lost 0 bases, V lost 6 bases, and 4 bases had no gene match. The CDR3 sequence is 14 residues long. Germline values: CDR1 LNHDA, CDR2 SQIVND (reference sequence). DNA of the CDR3: TGTGCCAGTAGCGGACAGGGACACTCCTACGAGCAGTACTTC. This translates into CASSGQGHSYEQYF.

This clonotype was observed many times. The genes are TRBV19 and TRBJ1-5; D uncertain. The length of the CDR3 is 13 residues. Trimming left V 4 bases short and J 4 bases short, with 8 bases between. The germline V gene has CDR1 LNHDA and CDR2 SQIVND (reference sequence). CDR3 region: CASSKGANQPQHF. The CDR3 coding sequence is TGTGCCAGTAGTAAGGGAGCAAATCAGCCCCAGCATTTT.

The V gene is TRBV20-1, the J gene TRBJ2-1; 13 nucleotides align to TRBD2. V gave up 0 bases and J gave up 8 bases; unmatched junction bases: 4. CDR1 DFQATT and CDR2 SNEGSKA come from the germline V gene (reference sequence). The CDR3 consists of 15 residues. The CDR3 DNA follows: TGCAGTGCTAGAGATTCAGGACTAGCGGGGGATGAGCAGTTCTTC. Translated: CSARDSGLAGDEQFF.

The chain has TRBV2 and TRBJ1-5, with a weak D call TRBD1 (6 bases). The CDR3 runs 13 residues. The V and J ends lost 6 bases and 7 bases respectively, with 13 bases between them. The germline V gene has CDR1 SNHLY and CDR2 FYNNEI. CDR3 loop: CASRNRDGQPQHF. DNA of the CDR3: TGTGCCAGCAGGAACAGGGATGGCCAGCCCCAGCATTTT.

This clonotype occurred many times. The rearrangement links TRBV28 to TRBJ1-3; D not resolved. The CDR3 contains 14 residues. Germline V gene lookup returns CDR1 MDHEN and CDR2 SYDVKM. Trimming shortened V by 4 bases and J by 0 bases, and 7 bases separated the two germline ends. In nucleotides, the CDR3 is TGTGCCAGCAGTTCGACGGTCTCTGGAAACACCATATATTTT. It is translated as CASSSTVSGNTIYF.

This clonotype was recorded many times. The chain couples TRBV7-2 to TRBJ2-3; D uncertain. The CDR3 contains 14 residues. V lost 1 base to trimming and J lost 5 bases, with 10 bases between them. The germline CDR1 and CDR2 sequences are SGHTA and FQGNSA. The CDR3 region is CASSLEQVQDTQYF. Here the CDR3 DNA reads TGTGCCAGCAGCTTAGAGCAGGTTCAAGATACGCAGTATTTT.

V is TRBV3-1 and J is TRBJ1-2; 7 bases map to TRBD1. Trimming removed 9 bases from V and 8 bases from J; junction bases left unmatched: 6. Germline CDR1 and CDR2: LGHDT and YNNKEL (reference sequence). The CDR3 loop spans 11 amino acids. The CDR3 sequence is CARMRDSGYTF. The CDR3 nucleotides read TGTGCCAGAATGAGGGACAGCGGCTACACCTTC. The variable domain in full, completed from reference TRBV3-1 and TRBJ1-2, reads DTAVSQTPKYLVTQMGNDKSIKCEQNLGHDTMYWYKQDSKKFLKIMFSYNNKELIINETVPNRFSPKSPDKAHLNLHINSLELGDSAVYFCARMRDSGYTFGSGTRLTVV.

This clonotype was found many times. The chain joins TRBV7-9 to TRBJ2-3; 10 bases map to TRBD2. Germline loops: CDR1 SEHNR, CDR2 FQNEAQ (reference sequence). CDR3 length: 16 amino acids. Trimming removed 10 bases from V and 2 bases from J; junction bases left unmatched: 12. The CDR3 nucleotides read TGTGCCACCGAACGGGGTAGCGGGGGGTTCACAGATACGCAGTATTTT. Residues: CATERGSGGFTDTQYF.

The rearrangement uses TRBV28 and TRBJ2-7, with D possibly matching TRBD2 (5 bases). The V gene lost 8 bases and the J gene lost 5 bases, with 19 bases spanning the gap. This CDR3 contains 14 residues. Germline V gene data show CDR1 as MDHEN and CDR2 as SYDVKM. The CDR3 loop reads CASARTEPEDEQYF. The CDR3 bases are TGTGCCAGCGCCAGGACCGAACCGGAGGACGAGCAGTACTTC.

This clonotype was seen many times. The chain is built from TRBV30 and TRBJ1-4; tentatively, D is TRBD1 (6 bases). This CDR3 has 13 residues. Trimming pared 5 bases from V and 8 bases from J, leaving 15 bases between. Germline values: CDR1 GTSNPN, CDR2 SVGIG (reference sequence). CDR3 loop: CAWGGGIGEKLFF. CDR3 nucleotide sequence: TGTGCCTGGGGAGGGGGAATCGGAGAAAAACTGTTTTTT.

Ten or more counts support this clonotype. The genes are TRBV30 and TRBJ1-5, with D hard to call. V was cut by 0 bases and J by 6 bases, with 9 bases left in between. This CDR3 is 13 amino acids long. Germline V gene sequence: CDR1 GTSNPN, CDR2 SVGIG (reference sequence). CDR3 in DNA: TGTGCCTGGAGTGTACAAGGGATTCAGCCCCAGCATTTT. Translation: CAWSVQGIQPQHF. Full variable domain (outside the CDR3, taken from reference TRBV30 and TRBJ1-5): SQTIHQWPATLVQPVGSPLSLECTVEGTSNPNLYWYRQAAGRGLQLLFYSVGIGQISSEVPQNLSASRPQDRQFILSSKKLLLSDSGFYLCAWSVQGIQPQHFGDGTRLSIL.

This clonotype has a count of ten or more. The chain is built from TRBV30 and TRBJ1-2, with 9 bases lining up with TRBD1. Trimming cost V 5 bases and J 7 bases; bases outside gene matches: 8. CDR1 and CDR2 (germline): GTSNPN, SVGIG (reference sequence). The length of the CDR3 is 13 residues. CDR3 loop: CAWQGQGRGGYTF. CDR3 coding DNA: TGTGCCTGGCAGGGACAGGGTAGAGGTGGCTACACCTTC.

This clonotype was counted at least ten times. The chain couples TRBV13 to TRBJ2-5; perhaps TRBD1 as D (6 bases). The V gene lost 5 bases and the J gene lost 5 bases, with 12 bases spanning the gap. CDR3 size: 13 residues. Per the germline V gene, CDR1 is PRHDT and CDR2 is FYEKMQ (reference sequence). The CDR3 DNA reads TGTGCCAGCAGCCCGGGACATTTGGAGACCCAGTACTTC. Translated, it gives CASSPGHLETQYF.

The table lists this clonotype with many counts. The chain uses TRBV20-1 and TRBJ2-1, with D perhaps given as TRBD1 or TRBD2 (5 bases each). Germline assignment: CDR1 DFQATT and CDR2 SNEGSKA (reference sequence). Trimming took 2 bases from V and 4 from J, leaving 9 bases between them. This CDR3 is 13 amino acids long. CDR3 sequence: CSARTGPYNEQFF. As DNA, the CDR3 is TGCAGTGCTAGAACGGGGCCGTACAATGAGCAGTTCTTC.

This clonotype is medium-sized by share. CDR3 amino acids: CASSEVGTDTQYF. CDR3 nucleotide sequence: TGTGCCAGCAGTGAAGTAGGGACAGATACGCAGTATTTT. The chain employs TRBV6-1 and TRBJ2-3; D uncertain. Per germline, CDR1 MNHNS and CDR2 SASEGT. The CDR3 extends over 13 amino acids. V dropped 1 base and J dropped 3 bases, with 5 bases sitting between them.

This clonotype was found many times. This sequence joins TRBV28 and TRBJ1-1, with D unresolved. Trimming removed 1 base from V and 7 bases from J, with 13 bases in between. The CDR3 loop spans 14 amino acids. The germline CDR1 and CDR2 sequences are MDHEN and SYDVKM. The CDR3 sequence: CASSLFPGPNEAFF. CDR3 bases: TGTGCCAGCAGTTTATTTCCTGGACCCAATGAAGCTTTCTTT.

Many counts were recorded for this clonotype. J is TRBJ1-2 and V is TRBV5-3, with a possible D match to TRBD1 (6 bases). TRBV5-3 carries the ORF label, with uncertain function. The CDR3 has 14 amino acids. V lost 8 bases to trimming and J lost 2 bases, with 16 bases between them. CDR3 sequence (DNA): TGTGCCAGCAGGACTGCGACAGGCAACTATGGCTACACCTTC. Amino acids: CASRTATGNYGYTF.

This clonotype was recorded at least ten times. This chain joins TRBV7-8 and TRBJ2-7; D remains ambiguous. V gave up 1 base and J gave up 3 bases, with 13 bases separating them. This CDR3 is built from 15 residues. CDR1 is SGHVS and CDR2 is FQNEAQ in the germline V gene. The CDR3 sequence: CASSLEVRGVYEQYF. DNA for the CDR3: TGTGCCAGCAGCTTAGAGGTGCGAGGAGTCTACGAGCAGTACTTC.

The table lists this clonotype with many counts. V gene TRBV6-2 or TRBV6-3 combines with J gene TRBJ1-5; 10 bases align to TRBD1. V was pared by 6 bases and J by 6 bases, with 5 bases of the junction left unmatched. Germline V gene sequence: CDR1 MNHEY, CDR2 SVGEGT. The CDR3 is 14 residues long. The CDR3: CASRLGQGVQPQHF. In DNA form, the CDR3 reads TGTGCCAGCAGGCTAGGACAGGGGGTTCAGCCCCAGCATTTT.

A single count supports this clonotype. The V call is TRBV19, the J call TRBJ2-7; maybe TRBD2 (6 bases). The CDR3 consists of 12 residues. Germline V gene lookup returns CDR1 LNHDA and CDR2 SQIVND (reference sequence). Trimming removed 5 bases at V and 10 bases at J, with 15 bases between. The CDR3 here is CASSPGDFYQYF. The CDR3 DNA follows: TGTGCCAGTAGTCCTGGGGACTTCTACCAGTACTTC.